The 19 T cell receptor beta chains listed next were all sequenced from one sample in a study of cytomegalovirus exposure and HLA in healthy donors. PCR employed 60 Vbeta and 13 Jbeta primers. The protocol was immunoSEQ multiplex PCR, while the TCRdb copy is restricted to in-frame clones and leaves out a portion. This table has 140,000 to 150,000 clones, roughly 70% appearing once. The sequenced sample was PBMCs. The receptor source for this set is a man aged 25-45 years in good health and CMV-seronegative.

The chain combines TRBV10-3 with TRBJ2-3; TRBD2 aligns across 7 bases. Trimming took 9 bases from V and 2 from J; bases not matched to a gene: 8. Germline V gene lookup returns CDR1 ENHRY and CDR2 SYGVKD. This CDR3 spans 14 amino acids. CDR3: CAIASGVFTDTQYF. The CDR3 DNA reads as TGTGCCATTGCTAGCGGAGTATTCACAGATACGCAGTATTTT.

This clone has more than one count but fewer than ten. This sequence joins TRBV27 and TRBJ2-7, with D maybe TRBD1 (5 bases). This CDR3 region has 15 residues. CDR1 is MNHEY and CDR2 is SMNVEV in the germline V gene (reference sequence). V lost 4 bases and J 3 bases, leaving 16 bases between the germline ends. CDR3 residues: CASSSILDSFYEQYF. CDR3 nucleotides: TGTGCCAGCAGTTCCATCCTCGACAGCTTCTACGAGCAGTACTTC.

This clone has more than one count but fewer than ten. This chain uses TRBV10-3 with TRBJ2-7; 7 nucleotides align to TRBD2. The V and J ends lost 6 bases and 3 bases, in that order; junction bases with no gene match: 11. The germline V gene encodes CDR1 ENHRY and CDR2 SYGVKD. The CDR3 has 15 residues. The CDR3: CAISRGEGENYEQYF. CDR3 in DNA: TGTGCCATCAGCCGGGGGGAGGGAGAGAACTACGAGCAGTACTTC.

This clone was counted a few times. V and J are TRBV5-8 and TRBJ1-4, with a possible D match to TRBD1 (5 bases). V was cut by 3 bases and J by 12 bases, with 12 bases left in between. Germline V lookup: CDR1 SGHTS, CDR2 YDEGEE. The CDR3 totals 12 residues. CDR3 coding DNA: TGTGCCAGCAGCTCCCAGGGTTTTGAACTGTTTTTT. This translates into CASSSQGFELFF. Filled out from reference TRBV5-8 and TRBJ1-4, the complete variable domain reads EAGVTQSPTHLIKTRGQQATLRCSPISGHTSVYWYQQALGLGLQFLLWYDEGEERNRGNFPPRFSGRQFPNYSSELNVNALELEDSALYLCASSSQGFELFFGSGTQLSVL.

The J gene is TRBJ1-2, the V gene TRBV28; maybe TRBD1 (6 bases). Germline V gene data show CDR1 as MDHEN and CDR2 as SYDVKM. V dropped 8 bases and J dropped 4 bases, with 14 bases sitting between them. This CDR3 is 13 amino acids long. CDR3 DNA: TGTGCCAGCGTTGCTGGACAGTTCTATGGCTACACCTTC. This codes for CASVAGQFYGYTF.

This rearrangement joins TRBV11-1 to TRBJ2-1; 10 nucleotides agree with TRBD2. V lost 3 bases, J lost 5 bases, and 7 bases stayed unmatched. Germline CDR1 is SGHAT and CDR2 is FQDESV (reference sequence). This CDR3 has 16 amino acids. This CDR3 reads CASSFLPGLANNEQFF. The CDR3 DNA reads TGTGCCAGCAGCTTCCTTCCGGGACTAGCGAACAATGAGCAGTTCTTC.

The chain joins TRBV9 to TRBJ2-1; 9 nucleotides agree with TRBD2. There are 16 residues in the CDR3. Germline V gene sequence: CDR1 SGDLS, CDR2 YYNGEE. Losses at the gene ends were 2 bases for V and 6 bases for J; bases not matched to a gene: 9. The CDR3 sequence is CASSVGQRGASNEQFF. DNA for the CDR3: TGTGCCAGCAGCGTGGGGCAGCGGGGGGCGTCCAATGAGCAGTTCTTC.

The CDR3 coding sequence is TGTGCCACCAGCAGACCTGGACTAGCGGACCACAGAGGTACGCAGTATTTT. This encodes CATSRPGLADHRGTQYF. The chain couples TRBV15 to TRBJ2-3; TRBD2 agrees at 10 bases. The CDR3 consists of 17 residues. V dropped 2 bases and J dropped 8; count of bases not matched to a gene: 13. Per the germline V gene, CDR1 is LNHNV and CDR2 is YYDKDF (reference sequence).

This clone was observed a single time. One end of the junction is discordant with germline, which a read error may explain. The chain uses TRBV7-9 and TRBJ2-2; 8 bases map to TRBD2. The CDR3 covers 16 residues. Germline loops: CDR1 SEHNR, CDR2 FQNEAQ (reference sequence). DNA for the CDR3: TGTTCCAGCTCTACTCCTGTAGCGGGAAGTACCGGGGAGCTGTTTTTT. This gives the protein CSSSTPVAGSTGELFF.

This clone was recorded a few times. The rearrangement uses TRBV6-4 and TRBJ2-3; 7 bases agree with TRBD2. CDR3 length equals 15 residues. J gave up 1 base and V 2 bases, and 3 bases lay outside the gene matches. Germline assignment: CDR1 MRHNA and CDR2 SNTAGT. In DNA form, the CDR3 reads TGTGCCAGCAGTGACACCCGGGGGGGCACAGATACGCAGTATTTT. This translates into CASSDTRGGTDTQYF.

This clone was seen only a few times. The chain employs TRBV30 and TRBJ1-6, with TRBD1 as a possible D gene (5 bases). This CDR3 spans 15 amino acids. Germline V CDR1 and CDR2: GTSNPN, SVGIG (reference sequence). Trimming left V 0 bases short and J 7 bases short, with 13 bases between. CDR3 in DNA: TGTGCCTGGAGTGTACTTGGGGGGAAAAATTCACCCCTCCACTTT. The encoded protein is CAWSVLGGKNSPLHF.

The CDR3 nucleotides read TGTGCCAGCAGCTCCTACGCCGGGACATCTGAAGCTTTCTTT. Protein: CASSSYAGTSEAFF. This chain connects TRBV7-8 to TRBJ1-1, with D possibly being TRBD1 (6 bases). Germline V gives CDR1 SGHVS, CDR2 FQNEAQ. The V and J ends lost 4 bases and 6 bases respectively, with 15 bases between them. The CDR3 length is 14 residues.

For this clone: A read error may account for a junction end that differs from germline. The chain has TRBV11-2 and TRBJ2-6; perhaps TRBD1 as D (5 bases). The V gene's germline CDR1 is SGHAT and CDR2 FQNNGV. The CDR3 is 15 amino acids. For the CDR3, the DNA is TGTGCCAGCAGCTTAGCCGGGCCTGGGGCCAACGGCCTGACTTTC. Its protein is CASSLAGPGANGLTF.

This clone has a single count. The genes are TRBV5-6 and TRBJ1-2, with 9 positions matching TRBD1. The germline V gene has CDR1 SGHDT and CDR2 YYEEEE. J gave up 2 bases and V 7 bases, and 6 bases lay outside the gene matches. The CDR3 covers 14 residues. CDR3 protein: CASSAGQGNYGYTF. CDR3 DNA sequence: TGTGCCAGCTCGGCAGGACAGGGGAACTATGGCTACACCTTC.

The chain combines TRBV9 with TRBJ1-2; TRBD1 agrees at 7 bases. The CDR3 contains 14 residues. V was pared by 7 bases and J by 0 bases, with 6 bases of the junction left unmatched. Germline V gene lookup returns CDR1 SGDLS and CDR2 YYNGEE. CDR3 DNA sequence: TGTGCCAGCGGACGACAGGGAGCTAACTATGGCTACACCTTC. It specifies CASGRQGANYGYTF.

This clone was counted once. V and J are TRBV2 and TRBJ2-7; D gene unclear. The CDR3 consists of 14 residues. V was trimmed by 1 base and J by 2 bases, leaving 9 bases between them. Germline V gives CDR1 SNHLY, CDR2 FYNNEI. The CDR3 DNA follows: TGTGCCAGCAGTGAAGGTTCTATGGCCTACGAGCAGTACTTC. As protein: CASSEGSMAYEQYF.

This chain links TRBV18 with TRBJ1-5; 8 bases line up with TRBD1. The CDR3 loop spans 15 amino acids. Germline V gene sequence: CDR1 KGHSH, CDR2 LQKENI. J gave up 2 bases and V 6 bases, and 6 bases lay outside the gene matches. The CDR3: CASSPGQGGNQPQHF. The DNA of the CDR3 is TGTGCCAGCTCTCCCGGACAGGGTGGCAATCAGCCCCAGCATTTT.

This chain joins TRBV19 and TRBJ1-3, with TRBD1 identical over 7 bases. J was trimmed by 2 bases and V by 8 bases; bases with no gene match: 12. The CDR3 has 16 amino acids. From germline, CDR1 is LNHDA and CDR2 SQIVND (reference sequence). The chain's CDR3 is CASGSGQVGAGNTIYF. CDR3 DNA: TGTGCCAGTGGTTCCGGACAGGTGGGCGCTGGAAACACCATATATTTT.

Only a few counts were recorded for this clone. The chain recombines TRBV9 with TRBJ2-2, with 9 bases lining up with TRBD2. CDR3 length equals 16 residues. Trimming took 0 bases from V and 6 from J; bases not matched to a gene: 6. Germline CDR1 reads SGDLS; CDR2 reads YYNGEE. The CDR3 here is CASSVVGSGGSGELFF. In DNA, the CDR3 is TGTGCCAGCAGCGTAGTGGGTAGCGGGGGATCCGGGGAGCTGTTTTTT.